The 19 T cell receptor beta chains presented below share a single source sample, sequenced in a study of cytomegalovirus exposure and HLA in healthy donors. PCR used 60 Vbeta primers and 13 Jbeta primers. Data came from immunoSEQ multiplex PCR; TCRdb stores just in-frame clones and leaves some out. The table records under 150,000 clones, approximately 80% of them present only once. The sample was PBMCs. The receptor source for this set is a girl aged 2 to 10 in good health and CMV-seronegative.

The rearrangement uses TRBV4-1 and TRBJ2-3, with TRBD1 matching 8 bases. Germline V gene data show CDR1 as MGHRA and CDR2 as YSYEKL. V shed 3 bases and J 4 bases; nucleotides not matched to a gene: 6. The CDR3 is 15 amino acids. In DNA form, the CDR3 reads TGCGCCAGCAGCCATTTACCGGGACAGGCAGATACGCAGTATTTT. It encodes CASSHLPGQADTQYF.

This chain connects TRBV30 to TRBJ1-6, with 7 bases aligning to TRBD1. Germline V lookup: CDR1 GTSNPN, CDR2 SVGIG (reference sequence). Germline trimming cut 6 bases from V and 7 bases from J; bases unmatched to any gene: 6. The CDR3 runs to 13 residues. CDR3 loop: CACQGGGNSPLHF. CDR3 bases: TGTGCCTGCCAAGGGGGCGGGAATTCACCCCTCCACTTT. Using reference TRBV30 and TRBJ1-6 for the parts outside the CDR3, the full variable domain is SQTIHQWPATLVQPVGSPLSLECTVEGTSNPNLYWYRQAAGRGLQLLFYSVGIGQISSEVPQNLSASRPQDRQFILSSKKLLLSDSGFYLCACQGGGNSPLHFGNGTRLTVT.

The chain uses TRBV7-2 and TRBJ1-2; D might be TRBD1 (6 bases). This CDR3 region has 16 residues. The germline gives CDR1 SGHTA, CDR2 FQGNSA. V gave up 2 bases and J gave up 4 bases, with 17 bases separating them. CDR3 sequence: CASSLRSGAVIYGYTF. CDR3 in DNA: TGTGCCAGCAGCTTAAGGTCAGGGGCGGTGATCTATGGCTACACCTTC.

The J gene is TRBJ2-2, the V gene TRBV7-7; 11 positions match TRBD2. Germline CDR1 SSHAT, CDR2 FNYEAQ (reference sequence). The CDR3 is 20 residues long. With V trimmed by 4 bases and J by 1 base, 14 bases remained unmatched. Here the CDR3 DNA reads TGTGCCAGCAGCTACGCTACCGGGACTAGCGGACTCGAGAACACCGGGGAGCTGTTTTTT. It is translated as CASSYATGTSGLENTGELFF.

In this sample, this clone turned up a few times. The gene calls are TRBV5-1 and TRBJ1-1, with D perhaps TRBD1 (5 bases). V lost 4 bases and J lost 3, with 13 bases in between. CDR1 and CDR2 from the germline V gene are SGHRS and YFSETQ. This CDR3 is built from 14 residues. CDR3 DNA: TGCGCCAGCAGCACTCGTGGGGCGGACACTGAAGCTTTCTTT. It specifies CASSTRGADTEAFF.

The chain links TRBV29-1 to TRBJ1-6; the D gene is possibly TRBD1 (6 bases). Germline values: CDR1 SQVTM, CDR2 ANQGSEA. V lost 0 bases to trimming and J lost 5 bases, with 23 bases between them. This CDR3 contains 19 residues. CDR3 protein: CSVEDRGEGGMVNNSPLHF. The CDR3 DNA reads TGCAGCGTTGAAGATCGAGGGGAGGGGGGGATGGTGAATAATTCACCCCTCCACTTT.

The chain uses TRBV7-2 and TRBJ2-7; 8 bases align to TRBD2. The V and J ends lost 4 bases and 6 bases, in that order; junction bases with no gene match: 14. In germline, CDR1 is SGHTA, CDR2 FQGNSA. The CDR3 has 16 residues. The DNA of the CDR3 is TGTGCCAGCAGCTCCAACGGACTAGCCGTACTGAGCGAGCAGTACTTC. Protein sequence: CASSSNGLAVLSEQYF. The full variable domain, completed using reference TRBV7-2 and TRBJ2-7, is GAGVSQSPSNKVTEKGKDVELRCDPISGHTALYWYRQSLGQGLEFLIYFQGNSAPDKSGLPSDRFSAERTGGSVSTLTIQRTQQEDSAVYLCASSSNGLAVLSEQYFGPGTRLTVT.

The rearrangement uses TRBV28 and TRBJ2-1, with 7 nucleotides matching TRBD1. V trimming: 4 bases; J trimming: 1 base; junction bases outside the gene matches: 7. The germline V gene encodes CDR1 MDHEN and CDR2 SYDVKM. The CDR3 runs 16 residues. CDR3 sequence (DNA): TGTGCCAGCAGTTATAAAACAGGGGAGTCCTACAATGAGCAGTTCTTC. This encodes CASSYKTGESYNEQFF.

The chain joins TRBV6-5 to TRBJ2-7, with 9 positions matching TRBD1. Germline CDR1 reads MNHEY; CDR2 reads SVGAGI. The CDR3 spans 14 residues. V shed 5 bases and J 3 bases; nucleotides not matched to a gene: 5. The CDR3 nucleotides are TGTGCCAGCAGTCCGGACAGGGGAAGCTACGAGCAGTACTTC. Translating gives CASSPDRGSYEQYF.

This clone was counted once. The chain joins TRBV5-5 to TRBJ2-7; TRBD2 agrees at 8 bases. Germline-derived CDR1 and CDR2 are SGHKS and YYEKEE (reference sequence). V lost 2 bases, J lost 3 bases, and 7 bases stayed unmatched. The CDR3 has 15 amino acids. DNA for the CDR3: TGTGCCAGCAGCTTCGGGGGGGTTTTAAGCTACGAGCAGTACTTC. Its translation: CASSFGGVLSYEQYF.

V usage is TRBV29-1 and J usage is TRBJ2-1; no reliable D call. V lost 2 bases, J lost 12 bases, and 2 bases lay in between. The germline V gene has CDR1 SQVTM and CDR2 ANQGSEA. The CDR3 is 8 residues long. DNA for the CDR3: TGCAGCGTTGAACGGCAGTTCTTC. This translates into CSVERQFF.

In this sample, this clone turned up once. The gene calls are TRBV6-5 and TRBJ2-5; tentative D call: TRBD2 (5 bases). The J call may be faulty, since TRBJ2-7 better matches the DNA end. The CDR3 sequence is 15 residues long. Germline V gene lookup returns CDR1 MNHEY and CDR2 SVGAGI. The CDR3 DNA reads TGTGCCAGCAGTTACGAAGGTTCGGGGTCCTACGAGCAGTACTTC. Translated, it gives CASSYEGSGSYEQYF.

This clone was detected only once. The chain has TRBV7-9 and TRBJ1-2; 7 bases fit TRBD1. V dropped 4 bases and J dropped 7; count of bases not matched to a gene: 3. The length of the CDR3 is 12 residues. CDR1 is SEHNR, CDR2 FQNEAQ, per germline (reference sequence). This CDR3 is CASSSDRVGYTF. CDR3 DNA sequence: TGTGCCAGCAGCTCAGACAGGGTTGGCTACACCTTC.

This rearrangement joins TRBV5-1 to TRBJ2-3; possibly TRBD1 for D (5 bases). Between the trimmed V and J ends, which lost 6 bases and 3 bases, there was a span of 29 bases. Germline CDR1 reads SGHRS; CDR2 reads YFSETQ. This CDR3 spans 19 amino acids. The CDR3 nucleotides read TGCGCCAGCACCATCCGTCCTAACAGGCTGGTCACCTTAACAGATACGCAGTATTTT. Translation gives CASTIRPNRLVTLTDTQYF.

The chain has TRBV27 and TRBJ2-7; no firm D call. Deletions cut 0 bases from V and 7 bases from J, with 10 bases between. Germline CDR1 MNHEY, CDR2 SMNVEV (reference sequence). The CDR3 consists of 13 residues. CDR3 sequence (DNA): TGTGCCAGCAGTTTATCGATAGTCCAAGAGCAGTACTTC. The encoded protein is CASSLSIVQEQYF.

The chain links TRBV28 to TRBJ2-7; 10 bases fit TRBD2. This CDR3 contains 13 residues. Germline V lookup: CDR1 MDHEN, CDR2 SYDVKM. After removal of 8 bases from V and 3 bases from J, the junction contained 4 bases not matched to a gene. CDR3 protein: CASDSSGSYEQYF. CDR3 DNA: TGTGCCAGCGATTCTAGCGGGAGCTACGAGCAGTACTTC. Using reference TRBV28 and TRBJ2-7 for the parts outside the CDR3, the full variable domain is DVKVTQSSRYLVKRTGEKVFLECVQDMDHENMFWYRQDPGLGLRLIYFSYDVKMKEKGDIPEGYSVSREKKERFSLILESASTNQTSMYLCASDSSGSYEQYFGPGTRLTVT.

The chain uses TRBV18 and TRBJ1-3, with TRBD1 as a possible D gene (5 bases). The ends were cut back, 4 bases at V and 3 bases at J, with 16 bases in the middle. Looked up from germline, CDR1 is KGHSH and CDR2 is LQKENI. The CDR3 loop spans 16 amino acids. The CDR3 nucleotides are TGTGCCAGCTCACTACCTGCTCAGGGAAGTGGAAACACCATATATTTT. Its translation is CASSLPAQGSGNTIYF.

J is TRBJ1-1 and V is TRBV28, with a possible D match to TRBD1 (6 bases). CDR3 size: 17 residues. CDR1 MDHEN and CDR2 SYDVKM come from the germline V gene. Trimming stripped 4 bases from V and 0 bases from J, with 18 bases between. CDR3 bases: TGTGCCAGCAGTTATCATAGCGGGGGGCGCATGAACACTGAAGCTTTCTTT. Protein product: CASSYHSGGRMNTEAFF.

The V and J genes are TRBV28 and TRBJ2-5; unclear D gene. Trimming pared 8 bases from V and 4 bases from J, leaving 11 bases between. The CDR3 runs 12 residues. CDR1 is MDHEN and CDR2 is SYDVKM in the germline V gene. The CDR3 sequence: CASSGRLETQYF. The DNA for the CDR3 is TGTGCCAGCTCGGGTAGGCTAGAGACCCAGTACTTC.